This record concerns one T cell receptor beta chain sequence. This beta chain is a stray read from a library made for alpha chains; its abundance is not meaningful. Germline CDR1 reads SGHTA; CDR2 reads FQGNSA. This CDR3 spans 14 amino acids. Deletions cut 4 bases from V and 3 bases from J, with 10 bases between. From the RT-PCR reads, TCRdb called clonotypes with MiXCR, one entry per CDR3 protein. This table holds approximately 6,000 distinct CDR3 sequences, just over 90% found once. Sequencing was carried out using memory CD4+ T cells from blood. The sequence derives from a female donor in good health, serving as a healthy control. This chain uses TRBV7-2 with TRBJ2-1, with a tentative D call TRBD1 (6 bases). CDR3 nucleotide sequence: TGTGCCAGCAGCTCCGGGACATACTACAATGAGCAGTTCTTC. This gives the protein CASSSGTYYNEQFF.